This is a list of T cell receptor beta chains from one sample in a study of blood T cell repertoires in COVID-19. Only in-frame clones appear in the TCRdb table, and some are missing; sequencing was by immunoSEQ multiplex PCR. Counted here are 140,000 to 150,000 clones, about four fifths occurring once; the ten biggest clones make up roughly 3.6%. Sequencing used peripheral blood. The receptor source for this set is a man between 70 and 80 years old who had recovered from COVID-19. The conserved cysteine and the conserved F or W are not part of the CDR3 here. Fields, in order: clone size, D gene, J gene, V gene, CDR3 protein. The D gene is left open where the match is weak. Clone size appears in some rows only: once, few, many, or a class for an expanded clone.

once,TRBD2,TRBJ2-3,TRBV2,ASGGPAGGSSTDTQY
-,-,TRBJ1-5,TRBV19,ASSILAAPSNQPQH
few,TRBD2,TRBJ2-5,TRBV4-1,ASSQPLAGETQY
-,-,TRBJ1-4,TRBV4-1,ASSLASPEKLF
few,-,TRBJ2-7,TRBV15,ATSPHDAASSYEQY
-,-,TRBJ2-3,TRBV5-4,ASSQGIGTDTQY
-,TRBD2,TRBJ2-7,TRBV29-1,SVRPGTSGYEQY
many,-,TRBJ2-7,TRBV7-9,ASSFGRENYEQY
-,-,TRBJ2-1,TRBV5-4,ASSSDLEQF
-,-,TRBJ1-1,TRBV6-5,ASRKTGANTEAF
-,-,TRBJ1-5,TRBV7-2,ASSSRSGLNQPQH
-,TRBD1,TRBJ1-1,TRBV5-1,ASSTMTGMNTEAF
-,TRBD2,TRBJ2-1,TRBV4-1,ASSQVVTSGYNEQF
-,-,TRBJ1-2,TRBV10-3,ATKDKFNYGYT
few,-,TRBJ2-4,TRBV28,ASSSPQLRGWQAKNIQY
-,-,TRBJ2-3,TRBV7-2,ASSLAVAADTQY
-,-,TRBJ1-5,TRBV6-2/TRBV6-3,ASSYSTRFSNQPQH
-,-,TRBJ1-2,TRBV5-4,ASSFSGVLYGYT
once,-,TRBJ2-3,TRBV2,ASSPPLDTQY
few,TRBD1,TRBJ1-3,TRBV11-2,ASSVGQGASLAGNTIY
-,TRBD1,TRBJ1-2,TRBV5-6,ASSATGQGHGYT
-,TRBD2,TRBJ2-4,TRBV6-1,ASSEAPSGGGVNIQY
-,-,TRBJ1-1,TRBV18,ASSGSGGEAF
-,-,TRBJ2-2,TRBV30,AWSVQIYGELF
-,TRBD1,TRBJ1-1,TRBV19,ASRRQGASTEAF
once,-,TRBJ2-7,TRBV7-8,ASSFPGLTSSYEQY
few,TRBD1,TRBJ2-7,TRBV6-5,ASSYSRGQGSNEQY
-,TRBD1,TRBJ2-7,TRBV27,ASSLTGAHYEQY
-,-,TRBJ2-7,TRBV3-1/TRBV3-2,ASSRSPLGEQY
-,TRBD2,TRBJ2-1,TRBV19,ATLSLRGGRNNEQF
-,-,TRBJ1-1,TRBV19,ASSIGDRRPNTEAF
few,TRBD2,TRBJ2-1,TRBV4-1,ASNRAGGPSEQF
-,-,TRBJ2-1,TRBV5-1,ASSLSPGLYSEQF
-,-,TRBJ2-1,TRBV24-1,ATSCRGDESLFGNEQF
-,-,TRBJ2-7,TRBV10-2,ASSGWGGYYEQY
-,TRBD2,TRBJ2-7,TRBV5-1,ASSKTSGSYEQY
-,TRBD1,TRBJ2-7,TRBV5-4,ASSLGDRKYEQY
-,TRBD1,TRBJ1-2,TRBV25-1,ASSEYQGDSYGYT
-,TRBD1,TRBJ1-4,TRBV2,AAQKTGGGSEKLF
-,-,TRBJ2-7,TRBV9,ASSVGAGNYEQY
-,-,TRBJ2-2,TRBV18,ASSPMKSGTSNTGELF
-,-,TRBJ2-1,TRBV6-5,ATTTKYNEQF
once,TRBD2,TRBJ2-7,TRBV30,AWSVLAGFYEQY
-,-,TRBJ1-3,TRBV9,ASSLRGLSSGNTIY
-,TRBD1,TRBJ1-5,TRBV19,ASRPRGQTYQPQH
-,-,TRBJ2-1,TRBV7-9,ASSLVTERVRYNEQF
-,TRBD1,TRBJ1-6,TRBV19,ASSARQGQYNSPLH
-,-,TRBJ2-1,TRBV15,ATSRDSSSYNEQF
many,-,TRBJ1-2,TRBV4-1,ASSQVGRGQYGYT